This T cell receptor (beta chain) was obtained from a study of cytomegalovirus exposure and HLA in healthy donors. Broader study findings: Cytomegalovirus association was assigned to over 150 TCR beta chains. The study found most TCR sequences rare, yet found some public TCRs in many donors.

On this clone itself: Its antigen is as yet unknown.

V shed 5 bases, J shed 8 bases, and the junction held 7 bases outside the gene matches. The CDR3 spans 14 residues. Germline CDR1 is SEHNR and CDR2 is FQNEAQ (reference sequence). The donors were members of the validation cohort, which comprised 120 subjects and was separate from the first cohort of 600 to 800 subjects. Repertoires were generated with immunoSEQ multiplex PCR, while TCRdb's copy carries only in-frame clones and drops some. The data show 95,000 to 150,000 clones, under 90% seen once. The source of this sequence is a woman aged 25 to 39 in good health and CMV-seronegative. This chain connects TRBV7-9 to TRBJ1-2, with 11 bases fitting TRBD1. Specimen: PBMCs. CDR3: CASSTGQGGKGYTF. The CDR3 coding sequence is TGTGCCAGCAGCACGGGACAGGGGGGAAAGGGCTACACCTTC.